This entry features one T cell receptor (beta chain) sequence. Its antigen is unidentified. With V trimmed by 0 bases and J by 5 bases, 12 bases remained unmatched. Germline V gene lookup returns CDR1 LGHDT and CDR2 YNNKEL (reference sequence). The CDR3 sequence is 18 residues long. This record belongs to a study of identical twins. TCRdb re-called the 5' RACE reads with MiXCR, one entry per CDR3 protein. The profile shows about 240,000 distinct CDR3 sequences, roughly 12% of them singletons. Study results and limitations: Alpha sequences out of frame and shared by twins had excess low generation probability.

This same sample was also part of a study on yellow fever vaccine responses in identical twins.

The sample taken for sequencing was memory (CD45RO+) T cells sorted from blood. V usage is TRBV3-1 and J usage is TRBJ2-5; 10 nucleotides match TRBD2. This TCR was sampled from a woman under 30 in good health. As DNA, the CDR3 is TGTGCCAGCAGCCAAGAGGGACAGCGGGGGGGCATGTCGGAGACCCAGTACTTC. Its translation is CASSQEGQRGGMSETQYF.